This T cell receptor beta chain derives from a study of T cell responses to AZD1222 COVID-19 vaccine. Study findings and constraints: Two AZD1222 administrations were followed by greater Spike-specific TCR breadth and depth. At study baseline, merely five or six AZD1222 recipients were seropositive.

The germline V gene encodes CDR1 SGHAT and CDR2 FQDESV (reference sequence). The CDR3 contains 14 residues. V lost 3 bases to trimming and J lost 0 bases, with 9 bases between them. Clones were read by immunoSEQ multiplex PCR, and TCRdb kept only the in-frame ones, dropping some. This sample has 100,000 to 150,000 clones, with around 90% found just once. Pooled samples include second doses given at about 4 or 12 weeks. In regard to this clone: Its antigen is not known.

The rearrangement links TRBV11-1 to TRBJ2-7, with D uncertain. The TCR comes from an adult who received the AZD1222 COVID-19 vaccine. This specimen consisted of peripheral blood, obtained 28 days after the second AZD1222 dose. The CDR3 sequence is CASSFLSASYEQYF. The DNA of the CDR3 is TGTGCCAGCAGCTTTTTATCGGCCTCCTACGAGCAGTACTTC.